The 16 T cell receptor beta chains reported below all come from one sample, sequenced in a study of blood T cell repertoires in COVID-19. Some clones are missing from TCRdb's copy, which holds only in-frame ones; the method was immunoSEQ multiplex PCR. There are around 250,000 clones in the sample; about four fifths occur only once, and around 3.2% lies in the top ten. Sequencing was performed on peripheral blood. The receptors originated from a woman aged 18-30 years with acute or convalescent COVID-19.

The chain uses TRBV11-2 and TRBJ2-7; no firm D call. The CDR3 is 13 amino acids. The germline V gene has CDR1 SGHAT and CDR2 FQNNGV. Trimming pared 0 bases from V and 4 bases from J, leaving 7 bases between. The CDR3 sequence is CASSLDPPYEQYF. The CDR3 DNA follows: TGTGCCAGCAGCTTAGATCCTCCGTACGAGCAGTACTTC.

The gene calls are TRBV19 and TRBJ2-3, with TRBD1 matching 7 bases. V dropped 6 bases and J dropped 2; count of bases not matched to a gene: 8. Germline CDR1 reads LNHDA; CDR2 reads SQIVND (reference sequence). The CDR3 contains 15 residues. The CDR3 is CASRYSGQNTDTQYF. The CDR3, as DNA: TGTGCCAGTAGATACTCGGGACAGAACACAGATACGCAGTATTTT.

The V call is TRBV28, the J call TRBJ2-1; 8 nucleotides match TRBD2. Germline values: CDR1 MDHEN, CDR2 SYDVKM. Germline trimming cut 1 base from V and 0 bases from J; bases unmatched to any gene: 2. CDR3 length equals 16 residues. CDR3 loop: CASSLSLAGSYNEQFF. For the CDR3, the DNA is TGTGCCAGCAGTTTATCCCTAGCGGGCTCCTACAATGAGCAGTTCTTC.

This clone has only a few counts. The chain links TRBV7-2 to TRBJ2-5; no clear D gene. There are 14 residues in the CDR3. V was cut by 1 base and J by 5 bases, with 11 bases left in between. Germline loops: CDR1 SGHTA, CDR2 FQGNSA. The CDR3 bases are TGTGCCAGCAGCTTAGACGCGGTCCGCGAGACCCAGTACTTC. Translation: CASSLDAVRETQYF.

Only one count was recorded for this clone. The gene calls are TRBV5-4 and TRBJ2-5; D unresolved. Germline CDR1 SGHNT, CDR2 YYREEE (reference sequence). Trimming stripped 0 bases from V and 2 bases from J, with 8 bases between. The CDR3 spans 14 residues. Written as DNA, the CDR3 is TGTGCCAGCAGCTTGGGGCAGATTCAAGAGACCCAGTACTTC. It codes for CASSLGQIQETQYF.

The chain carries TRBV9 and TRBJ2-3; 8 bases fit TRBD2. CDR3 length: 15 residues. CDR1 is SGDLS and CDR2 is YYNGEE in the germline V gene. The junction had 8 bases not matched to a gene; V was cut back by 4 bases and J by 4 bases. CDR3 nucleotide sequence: TGTGCCAGCAGCCCAGACGGGGGGGCAGCAGATACGCAGTATTTT. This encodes CASSPDGGAADTQYF.

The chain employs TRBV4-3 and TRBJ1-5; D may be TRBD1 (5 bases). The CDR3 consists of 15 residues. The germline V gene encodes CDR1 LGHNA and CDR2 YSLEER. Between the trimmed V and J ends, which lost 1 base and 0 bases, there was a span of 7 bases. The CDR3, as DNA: TGCGCCAGCAGCCAAGTTAGGGGTAGCAATCAGCCCCAGCATTTT. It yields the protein CASSQVRGSNQPQHF.

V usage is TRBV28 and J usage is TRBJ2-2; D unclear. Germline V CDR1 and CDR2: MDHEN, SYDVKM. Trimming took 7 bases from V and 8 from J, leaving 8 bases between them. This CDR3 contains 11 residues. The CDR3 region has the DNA TGTGCCAGCACCTCCCCGGGGGAGCTGTTTTTT. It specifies CASTSPGELFF.

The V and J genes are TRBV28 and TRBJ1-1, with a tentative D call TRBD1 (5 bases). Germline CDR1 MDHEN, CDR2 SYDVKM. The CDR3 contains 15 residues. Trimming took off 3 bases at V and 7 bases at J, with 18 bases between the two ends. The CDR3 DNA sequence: TGTGCCAGCAGTTTGCCCAGGAGGGGCCCGGATGAAGCTTTCTTT. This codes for CASSLPRRGPDEAFF.

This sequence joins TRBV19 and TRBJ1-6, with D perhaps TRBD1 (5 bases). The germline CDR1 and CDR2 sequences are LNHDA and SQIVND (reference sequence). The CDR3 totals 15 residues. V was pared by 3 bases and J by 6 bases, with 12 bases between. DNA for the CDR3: TGTGCCAGTAGTATGTTTCGACAGAGTAATTCACCCCTCCACTTT. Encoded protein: CASSMFRQSNSPLHF.

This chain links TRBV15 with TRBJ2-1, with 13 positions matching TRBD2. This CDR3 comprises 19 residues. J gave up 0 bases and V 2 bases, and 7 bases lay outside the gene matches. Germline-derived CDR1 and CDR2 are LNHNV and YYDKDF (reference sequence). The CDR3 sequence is CATSRPTSGRFNSYNEQFF. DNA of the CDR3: TGTGCCACCAGCAGACCGACTAGCGGGAGGTTCAACTCCTACAATGAGCAGTTCTTC.

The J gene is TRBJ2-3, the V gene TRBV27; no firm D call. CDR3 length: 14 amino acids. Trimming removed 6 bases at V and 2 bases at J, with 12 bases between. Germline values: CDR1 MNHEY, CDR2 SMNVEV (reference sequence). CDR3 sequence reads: CASRQVLDTDTQYF. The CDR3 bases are TGTGCCAGCAGACAAGTCCTAGACACAGATACGCAGTATTTT.

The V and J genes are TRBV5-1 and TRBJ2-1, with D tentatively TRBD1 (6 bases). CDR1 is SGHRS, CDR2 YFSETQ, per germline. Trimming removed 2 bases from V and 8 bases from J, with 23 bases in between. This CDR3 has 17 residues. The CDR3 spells CASSFQFGTSRAHEQFF. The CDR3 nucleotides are TGCGCCAGCAGCTTTCAATTCGGGACATCAAGGGCGCATGAGCAGTTCTTC. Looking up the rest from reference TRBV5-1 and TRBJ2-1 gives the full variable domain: KAGVTQTPRYLIKTRGQQVTLSCSPISGHRSVSWYQQTPGQGLQFLFEYFSETQRNKGNFPGRFSGRQFSNSRSEMNVSTLELGDSALYLCASSFQFGTSRAHEQFFGPGTRLTVL.

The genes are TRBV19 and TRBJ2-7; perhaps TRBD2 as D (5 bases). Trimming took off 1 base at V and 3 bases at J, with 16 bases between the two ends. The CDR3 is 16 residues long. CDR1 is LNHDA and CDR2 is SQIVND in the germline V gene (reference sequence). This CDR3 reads CASSIGVWTSSYEQYF. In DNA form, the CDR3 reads TGTGCCAGTAGTATAGGAGTTTGGACTTCGAGCTACGAGCAGTACTTC.

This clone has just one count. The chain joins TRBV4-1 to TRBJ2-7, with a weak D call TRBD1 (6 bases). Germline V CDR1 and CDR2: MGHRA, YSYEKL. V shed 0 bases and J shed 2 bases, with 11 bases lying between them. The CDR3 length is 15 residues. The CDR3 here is CASSQDSGGTYEQYF. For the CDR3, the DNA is TGCGCCAGCAGCCAAGACAGTGGGGGCACCTACGAGCAGTACTTC.

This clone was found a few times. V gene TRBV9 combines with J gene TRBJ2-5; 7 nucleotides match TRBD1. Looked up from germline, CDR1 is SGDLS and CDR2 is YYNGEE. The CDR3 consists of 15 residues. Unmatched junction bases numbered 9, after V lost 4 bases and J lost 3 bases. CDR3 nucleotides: TGTGCCAGCAGCCCAGACAGGGTCCGGGAAGAGACCCAGTACTTC. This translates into CASSPDRVREETQYF.